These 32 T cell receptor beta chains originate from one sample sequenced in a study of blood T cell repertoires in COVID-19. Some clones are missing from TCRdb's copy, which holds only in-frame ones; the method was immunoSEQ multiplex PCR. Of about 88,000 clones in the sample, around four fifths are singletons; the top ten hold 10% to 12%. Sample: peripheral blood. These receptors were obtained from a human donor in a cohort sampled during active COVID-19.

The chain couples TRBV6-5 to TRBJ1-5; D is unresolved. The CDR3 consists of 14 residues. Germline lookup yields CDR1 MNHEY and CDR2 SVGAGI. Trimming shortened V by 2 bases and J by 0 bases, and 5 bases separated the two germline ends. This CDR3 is CASSYGGSNQPQHF. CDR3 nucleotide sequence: TGTGCCAGCAGTTACGGAGGTAGCAATCAGCCCCAGCATTTT.

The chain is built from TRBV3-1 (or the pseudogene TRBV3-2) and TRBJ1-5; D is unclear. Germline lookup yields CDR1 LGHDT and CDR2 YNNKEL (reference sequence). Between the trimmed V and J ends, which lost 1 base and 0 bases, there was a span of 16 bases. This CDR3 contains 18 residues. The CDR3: CASSQGTITLYSNQPQHF. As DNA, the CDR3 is TGTGCCAGCAGCCAAGGGACTATCACCTTATATAGCAATCAGCCCCAGCATTTT.

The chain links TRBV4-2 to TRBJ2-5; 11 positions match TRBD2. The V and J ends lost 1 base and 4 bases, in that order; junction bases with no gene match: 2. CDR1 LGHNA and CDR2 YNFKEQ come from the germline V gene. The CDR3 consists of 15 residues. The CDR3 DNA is TGTGCCAGCAGCCAAGGACTAGCGGGGAGAGAGACCCAGTACTTC. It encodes CASSQGLAGRETQYF.

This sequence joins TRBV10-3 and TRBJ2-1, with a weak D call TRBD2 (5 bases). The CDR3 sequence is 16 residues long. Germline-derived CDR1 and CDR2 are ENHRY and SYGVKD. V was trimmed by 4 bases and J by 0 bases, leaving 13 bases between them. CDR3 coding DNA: TGTGCCATCAGTGGGACTTTTGTATCCTCCTACAATGAGCAGTTCTTC. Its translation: CAISGTFVSSYNEQFF.

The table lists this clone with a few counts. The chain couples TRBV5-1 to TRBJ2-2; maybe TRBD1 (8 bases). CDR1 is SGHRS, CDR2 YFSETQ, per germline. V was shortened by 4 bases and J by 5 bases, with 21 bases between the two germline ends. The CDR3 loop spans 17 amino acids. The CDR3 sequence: CASSPQGGSDRTGELFF. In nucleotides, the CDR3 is TGCGCCAGCAGCCCACAGGGGGGGAGTGATCGTACCGGGGAGCTGTTTTTT.

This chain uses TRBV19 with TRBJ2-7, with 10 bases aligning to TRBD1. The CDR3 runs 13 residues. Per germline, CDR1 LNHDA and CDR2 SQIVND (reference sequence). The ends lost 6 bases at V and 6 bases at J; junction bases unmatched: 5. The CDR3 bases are TGTGCCAGTAGCAGACAGGGGGCGGGCGAGCAGTACTTC. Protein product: CASSRQGAGEQYF.

The CDR3 here is CASYAGQANNEQFF. For the CDR3, the DNA is TGTGCCAGCTACGCGGGGCAGGCCAACAATGAGCAGTTCTTC. The rearrangement uses TRBV18 and TRBJ2-1, with D possibly matching TRBD2 (6 bases). The germline V and J ends were trimmed by 7 bases and 5 bases, with 15 bases remaining between them. Per the germline V gene, CDR1 is KGHSH and CDR2 is LQKENI. This CDR3 spans 14 amino acids.

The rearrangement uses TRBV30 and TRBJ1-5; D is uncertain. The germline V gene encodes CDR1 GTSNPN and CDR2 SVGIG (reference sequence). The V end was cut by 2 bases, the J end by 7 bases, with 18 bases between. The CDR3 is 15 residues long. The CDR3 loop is CAWSYSSAGAQPQHF. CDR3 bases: TGTGCCTGGAGTTATTCTTCAGCGGGCGCGCAGCCCCAGCATTTT.

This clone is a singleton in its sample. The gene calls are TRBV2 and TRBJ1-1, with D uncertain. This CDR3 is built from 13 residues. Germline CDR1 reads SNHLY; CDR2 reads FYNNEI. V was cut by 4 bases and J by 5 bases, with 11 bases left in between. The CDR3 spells CASSGVGRTEAFF. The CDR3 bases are TGTGCCAGCAGTGGGGTGGGGAGAACTGAAGCTTTCTTT.

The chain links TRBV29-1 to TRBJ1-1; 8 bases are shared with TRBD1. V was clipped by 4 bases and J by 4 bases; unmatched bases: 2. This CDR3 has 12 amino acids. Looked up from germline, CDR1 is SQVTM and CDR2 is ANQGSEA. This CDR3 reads CSVADRATEAFF. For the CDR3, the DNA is TGCAGCGTTGCGGACAGGGCCACTGAAGCTTTCTTT.

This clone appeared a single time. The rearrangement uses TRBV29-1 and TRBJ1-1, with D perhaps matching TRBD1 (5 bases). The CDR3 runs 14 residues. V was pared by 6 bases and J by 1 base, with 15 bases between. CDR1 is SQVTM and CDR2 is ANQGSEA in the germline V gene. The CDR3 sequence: CSVDNRLANTEAFF. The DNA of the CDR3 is TGCAGCGTAGATAACAGGCTGGCGAACACTGAAGCTTTCTTT.

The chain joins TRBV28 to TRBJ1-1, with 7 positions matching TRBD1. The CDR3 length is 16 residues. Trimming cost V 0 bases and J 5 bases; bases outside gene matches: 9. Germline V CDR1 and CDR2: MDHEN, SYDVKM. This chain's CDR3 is CASSLWPTGLDTEAFF. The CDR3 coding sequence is TGTGCCAGCAGTTTATGGCCGACAGGGTTGGATACTGAAGCTTTCTTT.

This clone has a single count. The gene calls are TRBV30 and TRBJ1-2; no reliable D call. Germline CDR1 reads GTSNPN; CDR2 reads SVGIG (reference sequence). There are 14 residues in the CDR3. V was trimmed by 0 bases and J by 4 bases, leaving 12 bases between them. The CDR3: CAWSVGRDGYGYTF. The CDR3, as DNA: TGTGCCTGGAGTGTAGGCCGGGATGGCTATGGCTACACCTTC.

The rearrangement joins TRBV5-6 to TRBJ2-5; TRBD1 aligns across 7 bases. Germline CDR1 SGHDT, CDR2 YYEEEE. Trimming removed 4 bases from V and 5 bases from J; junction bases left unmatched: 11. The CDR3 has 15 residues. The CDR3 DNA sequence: TGTGCCAGCAGCCAAGCGACAGGGTTTAAGGAGACCCAGTACTTC. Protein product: CASSQATGFKETQYF.

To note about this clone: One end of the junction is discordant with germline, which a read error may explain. The CDR3, as DNA: TGTGCCAGCAGTTTAAGTTCAACTAGCGGGAGAAGTGAGCAGTTCTTC. This encodes CASSLSSTSGRSEQFF. The chain is built from TRBV7-3 and TRBJ2-1, with TRBD2 matching over 11 bases. From germline, CDR1 is SGHTA and CDR2 FQGTGA. The CDR3 covers 16 residues.

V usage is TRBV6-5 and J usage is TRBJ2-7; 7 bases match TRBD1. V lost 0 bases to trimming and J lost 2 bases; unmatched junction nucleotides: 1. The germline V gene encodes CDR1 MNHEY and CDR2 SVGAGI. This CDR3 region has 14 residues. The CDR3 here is CASSYSTGPYEQYF. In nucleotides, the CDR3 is TGTGCCAGCAGTTACTCGACAGGGCCCTACGAGCAGTACTTC.

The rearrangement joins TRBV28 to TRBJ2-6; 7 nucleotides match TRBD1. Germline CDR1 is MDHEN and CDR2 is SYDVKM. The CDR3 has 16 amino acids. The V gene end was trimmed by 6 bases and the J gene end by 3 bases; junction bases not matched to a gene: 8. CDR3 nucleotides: TGTGCCAGCAGGCGTACAGGGGTTAATGGGGCCAACGTCCTGACTTTC. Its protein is CASRRTGVNGANVLTF.

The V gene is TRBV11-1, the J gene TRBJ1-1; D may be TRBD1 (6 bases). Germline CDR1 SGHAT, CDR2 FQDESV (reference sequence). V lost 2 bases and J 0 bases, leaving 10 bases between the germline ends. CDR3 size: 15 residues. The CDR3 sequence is CASSLYQGMNTEAFF. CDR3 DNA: TGTGCCAGCAGCTTATATCAGGGGATGAACACTGAAGCTTTCTTT.

The CDR3 DNA reads as TGCGCCAGCAGCAGGGGACTAGCGGGAGGCGACGAGCAGTACTTC. It codes for CASSRGLAGGDEQYF. V and J are TRBV5-1 and TRBJ2-7; the match to TRBD2 covers 15 bases. CDR3 length: 15 residues. From germline, CDR1 is SGHRS and CDR2 YFSETQ. J gave up 5 bases and V 4 bases, and 4 bases lay outside the gene matches.

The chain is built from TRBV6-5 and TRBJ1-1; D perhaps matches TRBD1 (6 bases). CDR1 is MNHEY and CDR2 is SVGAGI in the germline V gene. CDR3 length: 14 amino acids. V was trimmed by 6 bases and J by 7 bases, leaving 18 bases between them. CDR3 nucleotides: TGTGCCAGCAGAGTCGAACAGGGCAATTATGAAGCTTTCTTT. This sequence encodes CASRVEQGNYEAFF.

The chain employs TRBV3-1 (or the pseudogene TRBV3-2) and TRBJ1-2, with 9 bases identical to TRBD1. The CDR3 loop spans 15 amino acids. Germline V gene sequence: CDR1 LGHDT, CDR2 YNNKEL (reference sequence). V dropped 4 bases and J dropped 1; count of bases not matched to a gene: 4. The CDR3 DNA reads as TGTGCCAGCAGCCCCCGGGACAGGGATAACTATGGCTACACCTTC. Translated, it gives CASSPRDRDNYGYTF.

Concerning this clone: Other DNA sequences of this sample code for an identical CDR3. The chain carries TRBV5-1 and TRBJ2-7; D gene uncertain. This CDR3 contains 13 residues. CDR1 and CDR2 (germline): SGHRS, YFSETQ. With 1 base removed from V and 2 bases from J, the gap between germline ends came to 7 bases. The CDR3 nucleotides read TGCGCCAGCAGCTTGAACGGAGCCTACGAGCAGTACTTC. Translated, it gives CASSLNGAYEQYF. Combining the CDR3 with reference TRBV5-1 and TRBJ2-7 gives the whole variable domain KAGVTQTPRYLIKTRGQQVTLSCSPISGHRSVSWYQQTPGQGLQFLFEYFSETQRNKGNFPGRFSGRQFSNSRSEMNVSTLELGDSALYLCASSLNGAYEQYFGPGTRLTVT.

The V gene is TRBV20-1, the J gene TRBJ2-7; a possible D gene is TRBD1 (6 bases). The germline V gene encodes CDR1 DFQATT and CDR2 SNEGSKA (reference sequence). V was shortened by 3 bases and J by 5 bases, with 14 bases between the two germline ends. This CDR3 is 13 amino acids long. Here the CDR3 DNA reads TGCAGTGCTAGTCAGGGGTTTCGGAACGAGCAGTACTTC. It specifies CSASQGFRNEQYF.

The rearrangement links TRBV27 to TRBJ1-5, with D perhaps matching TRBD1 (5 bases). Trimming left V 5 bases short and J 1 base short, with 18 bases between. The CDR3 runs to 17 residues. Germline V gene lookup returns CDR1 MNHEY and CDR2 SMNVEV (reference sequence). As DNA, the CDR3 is TGTGCCAGCAGTCCCAAGGGGCACACCTTGAGCAATCAGCCCCAGCATTTT. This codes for CASSPKGHTLSNQPQHF.

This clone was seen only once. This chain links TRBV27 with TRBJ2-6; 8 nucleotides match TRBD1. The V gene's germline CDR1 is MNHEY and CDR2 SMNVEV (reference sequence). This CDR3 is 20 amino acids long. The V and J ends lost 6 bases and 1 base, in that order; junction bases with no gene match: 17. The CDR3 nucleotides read TGTGCCAGCAGCTTCCACGGGACAGGACAAACCGCTTCTGGGGCCAACGTCCTGACTTTC. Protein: CASSFHGTGQTASGANVLTF.

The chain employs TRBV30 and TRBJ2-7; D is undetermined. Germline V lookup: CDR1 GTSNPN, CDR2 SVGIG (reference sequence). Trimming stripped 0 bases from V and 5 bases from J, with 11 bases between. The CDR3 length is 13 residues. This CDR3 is CAWSVLVSDEQYF. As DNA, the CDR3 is TGTGCCTGGAGTGTACTGGTGAGCGACGAGCAGTACTTC.

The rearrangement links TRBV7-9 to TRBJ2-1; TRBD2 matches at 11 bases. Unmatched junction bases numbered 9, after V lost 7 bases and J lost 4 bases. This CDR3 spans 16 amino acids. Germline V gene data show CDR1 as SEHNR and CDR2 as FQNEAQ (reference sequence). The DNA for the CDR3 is TGTGCCAGCATCCTGGGGCTAGCGGGAGGATACAATGAGCAGTTCTTC. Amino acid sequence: CASILGLAGGYNEQFF.

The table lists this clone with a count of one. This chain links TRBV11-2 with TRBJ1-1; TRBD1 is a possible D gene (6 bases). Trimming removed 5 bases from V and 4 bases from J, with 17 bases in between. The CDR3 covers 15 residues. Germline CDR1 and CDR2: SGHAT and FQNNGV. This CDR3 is CASSPGGGLGTEAFF. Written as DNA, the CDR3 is TGTGCCAGCAGCCCCGGGGGGGGGCTAGGCACTGAAGCTTTCTTT.

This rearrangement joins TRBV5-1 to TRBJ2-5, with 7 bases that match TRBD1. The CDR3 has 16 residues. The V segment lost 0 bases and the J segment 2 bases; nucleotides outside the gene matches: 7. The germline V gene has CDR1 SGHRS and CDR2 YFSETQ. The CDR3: CASSLARGGTQETQYF. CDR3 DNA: TGCGCCAGCAGCTTGGCCCGAGGGGGCACACAAGAGACCCAGTACTTC.

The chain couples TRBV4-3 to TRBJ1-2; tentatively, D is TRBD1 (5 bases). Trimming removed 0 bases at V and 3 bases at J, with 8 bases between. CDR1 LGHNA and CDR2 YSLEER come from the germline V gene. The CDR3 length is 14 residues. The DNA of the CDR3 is TGCGCCAGCAGCCAAGACGGCAGGGACTATGGCTACACCTTC. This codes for CASSQDGRDYGYTF.

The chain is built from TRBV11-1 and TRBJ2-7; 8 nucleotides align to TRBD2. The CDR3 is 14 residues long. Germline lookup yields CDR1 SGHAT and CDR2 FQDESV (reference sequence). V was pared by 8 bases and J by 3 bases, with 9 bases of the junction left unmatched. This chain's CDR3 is CASGRGGAVYEQYF. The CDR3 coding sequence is TGTGCCAGCGGCCGGGGGGGGGCAGTCTACGAGCAGTACTTC.

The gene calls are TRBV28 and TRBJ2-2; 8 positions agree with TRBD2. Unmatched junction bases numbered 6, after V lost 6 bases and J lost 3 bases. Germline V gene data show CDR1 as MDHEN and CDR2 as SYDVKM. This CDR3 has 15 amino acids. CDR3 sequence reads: CASRNSGGHTGELFF. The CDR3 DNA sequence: TGTGCCAGCAGGAACAGCGGGGGCCACACCGGGGAGCTGTTTTTT.